This T cell receptor (beta chain) was identified during a study of blood T cell repertoires in COVID-19 (dated by TCRdb to 2019 to 2021). At the level of the whole study: Collaborator samples came from the United States, Italy and Spain and covered acute and convalescent phases of COVID-19. The prospective study material was composed of cDNA or gDNA derived from T cells, B-cell-depleted T cells, or PBMCs. The dataset comprised deeply sampled blood TCRbeta repertoires from subjects exposed to, actively infected with, or recovered from COVID-19. The repertoires were released in a freely available public database meant as a resource for research on the immune response to SARS-CoV-2. Samples were obtained from the ongoing ImmuneRACE study (first 160 participants) and from approximately 1,200 subjects provided by 6 global collaborators. A de-identified subject ID, COVID-19 status, age in years and sex were almost always included in the sample metadata. Where HLA class I and class II types were available, the types were taken from metadata supplied by the sample provider, not from assay-based typing. Overall results and qualifications from the work: The amount of clinical and demographic metadata varied by source and participant and was provided uncurated.

TCRbeta CDR3 regions were amplified from genomic DNA using the immunoSEQ Assay, a bias-controlled multiplex PCR. The authors' analysis ran thus. The number of nucleated cells in each sample was estimated from the amplification of reference gene primers within the assay. To quantify the absolute abundance of each unique TCRbeta CDR3 rearrangement, sequence reads were collapsed and filtered. For each sample, productive Simpson clonality was calculated as the square root of Simpson's diversity index over productive rearrangements. TCRdb mirrors the immuneACCESS table, restricted to in-frame sequences. Some clones are absent from its copies; in checked studies, under half trace to an unresolved V gene, and the reason for the others is unknown. V and J calls and clone size follow that table, whereas D and trimming were derived from the DNA. Here the sample has 110,000 to 150,000 clones; over 80% occur a single time. Around 6.2% of the sample is in the top ten clones.

About this clone itself: Its antigen is still unknown. No much larger clonotype is one base removed from it; base qualities were not supplied.

Participants in the prospective study were enrolled through a virtual design, were aged roughly 18 to 100 years, and lived in 24 United States geographic areas. In the prospective study, cohorts were assigned on the basis of participant-reported clinical history obtained from a screening survey and a study questionnaire. ImmuneRACE Cohort 3 recovered participants were defined by two consecutive negative NP/OP PCR tests, healthcare professional clearance, or symptom resolution. In the prospective study, mobile phlebotomists collected whole blood, serum and a nasopharyngeal or oropharyngeal swab from each participant. Additional blood draws and questionnaires over an approximately two-month period could optionally be provided by prospective study participants. Before DNA extraction, prospective study blood samples were shipped either frozen or at room temperature. The sequence derives from a woman in her 40s who had recovered from COVID-19. Source material: PBMCs or T cells enriched from blood (not recorded which).

The nucleotide sequence is given as TGTGCCAGCAGTCCTCGACAGGGGGAGGATTCACCCCTCCACTTT. Its translation is CASSPRQGEDSPLHF. The chain is encoded by TRBV27 joined to TRBJ1-6; 9 junctional bases match TRBD1. From a lookup of the germline V gene (reference sequence), CDR1 and CDR2 are MNHEY and SMNVEV. V has 5 bases trimmed and J has 8 bases trimmed; junction bases matching no gene number 7. The CDR3 goes from the cysteine to the phenylalanine over 15 residues. Only CDR3 DNA is held: 45 bases, read in frame from base 1.